Sequencing of this TCR beta chain was carried out in a study of early T cells in non-severe SARS-CoV-2 infection. Regarding the study as a whole: Anti-spike CD8 responses were favored by VDJdb matching, which missed private and CD4 specificities.

Per the germline V gene, CDR1 is SGHVS and CDR2 is FNYEAQ. There are 12 residues in the CDR3. V was pared by 2 bases and J by 8 bases, with 7 bases between. This clonotype was counted many times. Its antigen is not known. One entry per CDR3 protein, called by TCRdb with MiXCR from the 5' RACE reads. The profile shows under 80,000 distinct CDR3 sequences, 10% to 15% of them singletons. The gene calls are TRBV7-6 and TRBJ2-1, with TRBD1 as a possible D gene (6 bases). This sequence originates from an adult who was a healthcare worker with PCR-confirmed SARS-CoV-2 infection or an uninfected control (not recorded which). The specimen sequenced was whole blood. The CDR3 sequence is CASSLSGDEQFF. DNA for the CDR3: TGTGCCAGCAGCTTATCAGGGGATGAGCAGTTCTTC.